This TCR beta chain was recorded in a study of a mutant IDH1 vaccine in newly diagnosed glioma. About the research overall: Former treatment meant radiotherapy, temozolomide, or both; the majority had gotten both. Findings and limits, study-wide: The vaccine induced immune responses, and these occurred in around 93% of patients.

Clones were read by immunoSEQ multiplex PCR, and TCRdb kept only the in-frame ones, dropping some. The table lists 40,000 or so clones, 65% to 90% of them singletons. Time point noted: week 47, end of study. All doses held 300 ug of mutant IDH1 20-mer peptide, with topical imiquimod. Every donor had a new WHO grade 3 or 4 astrocytoma that was IDH1-mutant, with loss of nuclear ATRX. This clone was counted a single time. The antigen is undetermined. This CDR3 is built from 17 residues. CDR1 and CDR2 from the germline V gene are SGHTA and FQGNSA. V dropped 5 bases and J dropped 4; count of bases not matched to a gene: 14.

The V gene is TRBV7-2, the J gene TRBJ1-2, with 9 bases identical to TRBD1. Specimen: PBMCs, collected from a glioma patient whose treatment included an IDH1 peptide vaccine. The TCR was taken from a man between 18 and 29 years old with glioma. Some clones in this sample may be carry-over from other donors' samples. CDR3 nucleotide sequence: TGTGCCAGCAGCACTAACTTCCGGGACAGGGACCTCTATGGCTACACCTTC. Translating gives CASSTNFRDRDLYGYTF.